A single sample gave rise to the 14 T cell receptor beta chains below, sequenced in a study of spatial heterogeneity in lung cancer (dated by TCRdb to about 2019). Preparation of the library involved 5' RACE. Sequencing took place on a NextSeq 500. TCRdb reprocessed the public reads (quality trimming at Q25 with fastp, clone calling with MiXCR) and kept in-frame beta chains. Rows matching on CDR3 protein sequence are summarized as one entry with the most common DNA and genes. This sample gives fewer than 100,000 distinct CDR3 sequences in total; approximately 19% of them show up just once. Roughly a fifth of the sample is taken by the ten largest. The time point label, read with the paper, signifies: blood at routine non-recurrence follow-up after resection. The material was PBMCs, obtained at follow-up. The receptors here all came from a male donor with early-stage non-small cell lung cancer.

This clonotype has a handful of counts. J is TRBJ2-1 and V is TRBV30; D call uncertain. This CDR3 spans 12 amino acids. Germline values: CDR1 GTSNPN, CDR2 SVGIG (reference sequence). The germline V and J ends were trimmed by 1 base and 5 bases, with 6 bases remaining between them. CDR3 in DNA: TGTGCCTGGAGTGGGTGGGACAATGAGCAGTTCTTC. It specifies CAWSGWDNEQFF.

This clonotype has at least ten counts. The CDR3 protein is CASTQGYGAEKLFF. The CDR3 DNA is TGTGCCAGCACCCAGGGGTACGGAGCGGAAAAACTGTTTTTT. The chain employs TRBV12-3 or TRBV12-4 and TRBJ1-4; a weak D match, TRBD1 (6 bases). This CDR3 is built from 14 residues. V lost 7 bases, J lost 8 bases, and 17 bases lay in between.

This clonotype was counted only a few times. This chain joins TRBV4-1 and TRBJ1-1, with D possibly being TRBD1 (6 bases). Trimming removed 0 bases from V and 10 bases from J, with 12 bases in between. The CDR3 loop spans 13 amino acids. Looked up from germline, CDR1 is MGHRA and CDR2 is YSYEKL. In nucleotides, the CDR3 is TGCGCCAGCAGCCAAGATACGGGGGCGGGAGCTTTCTTT. Amino acids: CASSQDTGAGAFF.

The rearrangement joins TRBV11-2 to TRBJ2-3; D gene ambiguous. The V end was cut by 3 bases, the J end by 6 bases, with 13 bases between. Germline V CDR1 and CDR2: SGHAT, FQNNGV. This CDR3 region has 14 residues. CDR3 residues: CASSFPRAPDTQYF. The CDR3 region has the DNA TGTGCCAGCAGCTTCCCTAGGGCCCCCGATACGCAGTATTTT.

This clonotype was counted between two and nine times. The CDR3 sequence is CASSLKMDRAYGYTF. In DNA form, the CDR3 reads TGCGCCAGCAGCCTCAAAATGGACAGGGCCTATGGCTACACCTTC. The rearrangement links TRBV5-1 to TRBJ1-2, with 8 bases aligning to TRBD1. V dropped 4 bases and J dropped 4; count of bases not matched to a gene: 9. The CDR3 length is 15 residues. CDR1 is SGHRS and CDR2 is YFSETQ in the germline V gene.

The chain is built from TRBV2 and TRBJ2-7, with 7 nucleotides matching TRBD1. The germline V gene has CDR1 SNHLY and CDR2 FYNNEI. Trimming at V came to 2 bases and at J to 2 bases, leaving 3 bases not matched to a gene. This CDR3 region has 14 residues. The CDR3 here is CASSEQGETYEQYF. The CDR3 DNA follows: TGTGCCAGCAGTGAACAGGGGGAAACCTACGAGCAGTACTTC. Combining the CDR3 with reference TRBV2 and TRBJ2-7 gives the whole variable domain EPEVTQTPSHQVTQMGQEVILRCVPISNHLYFYWYRQILGQKVEFLVSFYNNEISEKSEIFDDQFSVERPDGSNFTLKIRSTKLEDSAMYFCASSEQGETYEQYFGPGTRLTVT.

In nucleotides, the CDR3 is TGCGCCAGCAGCCAATGGGAGAACACTGAAGCTTTCTTT. Translation gives CASSQWENTEAFF. This chain joins TRBV5-1 and TRBJ1-1, with no clear D. Germline V gives CDR1 SGHRS, CDR2 YFSETQ. Deletions cut 4 bases from V and 1 base from J, with 8 bases between. The CDR3 has 13 residues. Filled out from reference TRBV5-1 and TRBJ1-1, the complete variable domain reads KAGVTQTPRYLIKTRGQQVTLSCSPISGHRSVSWYQQTPGQGLQFLFEYFSETQRNKGNFPGRFSGRQFSNSRSEMNVSTLELGDSALYLCASSQWENTEAFFGQGTRLTVV.

This clonotype has only a few counts. The V and J genes are TRBV12-3 or TRBV12-4 and TRBJ2-5, with 11 bases identical to TRBD2. The V and J ends lost 0 bases and 5 bases, in that order; junction bases with no gene match: 5. The CDR3 extends over 16 amino acids. The CDR3 nucleotides are TGTGCCAGCAGTTTAGCGGCTAGCGGGGGGATGGAGACCCAGTACTTC. Its protein is CASSLAASGGMETQYF.

The chain recombines TRBV5-4 with TRBJ2-5, with D possibly matching TRBD2 (6 bases). The V end was cut by 1 base, the J end by 5 bases, with 15 bases between. In germline, CDR1 is SGHNT, CDR2 YYREEE (reference sequence). This CDR3 has 15 residues. The CDR3 protein is CASSLRLAGQETQYF. CDR3 bases: TGTGCCAGCAGCTTGAGGCTGGCGGGGCAGGAGACCCAGTACTTC.

This rearrangement joins TRBV18 to TRBJ1-6; perhaps TRBD1 as D (5 bases). Looked up from germline, CDR1 is KGHSH and CDR2 is LQKENI. With 4 bases removed from V and 5 bases from J, the gap between germline ends came to 9 bases. CDR3 length equals 14 residues. CDR3 nucleotide sequence: TGTGCCAGCTCACGAGACAGTCATAATTCACCCCTCCACTTT. Protein product: CASSRDSHNSPLHF.

The CDR3 reads CASSLTVTSTDTQYF. In DNA, the CDR3 is TGCGCCAGCAGCTTGACTGTCACTAGCACAGATACGCAGTATTTT. The chain carries TRBV5-1 and TRBJ2-3; D not certain. The CDR3 extends over 15 amino acids. Germline V lookup: CDR1 SGHRS, CDR2 YFSETQ. V lost 1 base to trimming and J lost 0 bases, with 9 bases between them.

J is TRBJ2-7 and V is TRBV7-2; 7 nucleotides align to TRBD2. The trim removed 1 base at V and 5 bases at J, leaving 5 bases unmatched. Germline V gives CDR1 SGHTA, CDR2 FQGNSA. CDR3 length: 14 amino acids. The CDR3, as DNA: TGTGCCAGCAGCTTAGATGCGGGAGCAAACGAGCAGTACGTC. Protein product: CASSLDAGANEQYV.

This rearrangement joins TRBV27 to TRBJ2-2, with 11 bases fitting TRBD1. This CDR3 spans 15 amino acids. J lost 6 bases, V lost 6 bases, and 6 bases had no gene match. The V gene's germline CDR1 is MNHEY and CDR2 SMNVEV (reference sequence). Here the CDR3 DNA reads TGTGCCAGCAGCAGGGGACAGGGGGTGCCCGGGGAGCTGTTTTTT. It codes for CASSRGQGVPGELFF.

This clonotype was detected a few times. The chain uses TRBV29-1 and TRBJ2-1, with D perhaps TRBD1 or TRBD2 (6 bases each). CDR1 and CDR2 from the germline V gene are SQVTM and ANQGSEA. The CDR3 is made up of 14 amino acids. The V and J ends lost 6 bases and 7 bases respectively, with 19 bases between them. The CDR3 region is CSVRDSGAGNEQFF. As DNA, the CDR3 is TGCAGCGTCCGGGACTCAGGGGCAGGTAATGAGCAGTTCTTC.